Listed below are T cell receptor beta chains from one sample, sequenced in a study of response to subunit inactivated influenza vaccine. In TCRdb, the RT-PCR reads were re-called with MiXCR into one record per CDR3 protein. The sample records approximately 700,000 distinct CDR3 sequences, 15% to 18% being singletons. Sequencing used PBMCs from blood, obtained about 11 days after vaccination. These receptors were obtained from a man aged 45-60 years who received an inactivated influenza vaccine. CDR3s include the opening cysteine and the closing phenylalanine or tryptophan. The D gene is left open where the match is weak. For some rows the clone size is stated as once, few or many, or as a class when expanded; others skip it.

v_gene,d_gene,abundance,j_gene,CDR3nt,CDR3aa
TRBV29-1,TRBD1,many,TRBJ1-1,TGCAGCGGTACCGGGACAGCCAACACTGAAGCTTTCTTT,CSGTGTANTEAFF
TRBV6-2/TRBV6-3,NA,few,TRBJ2-7,TGTGCCAGCAGTAGGGGCTTCCCCTACGAGCAGTACTTC,CASSRGFPYEQYF
TRBV7-9,NA,NA,TRBJ2-7,TGTGCCAGCAGCTTTCCCGTCTCCTACGAGCAGTACTTC,CASSFPVSYEQYF
TRBV4-3,TRBD1,many,TRBJ2-4,TGCGCCAGCAGCTTAGAAACGACAGGGCCTAAAAACATTCAGTACTTC,CASSLETTGPKNIQYF
TRBV20-1,TRBD1,NA,TRBJ2-2,TGCAGTGCTAGGGTGCAGACAGGGTGGTACACCGGGGAGCTGTTTTTT,CSARVQTGWYTGELFF
TRBV5-6,NA,NA,TRBJ1-3,TGTGCCAGCAGCTTGAAGGCAGGAAACACCATATATTTT,CASSLKAGNTIYF
TRBV3-1,NA,many,TRBJ2-1,TGTGCCAGCAGCCCTCTAGGTTCGTTCATCAATGAGCAGTTCTTC,CASSPLGSFINEQFF
TRBV9,TRBD2,few,TRBJ2-1,TGTGCCAGCAGCGTTAGGTCGCGGGAGTCCCACAATGAGCAGTTCTTC,CASSVRSRESHNEQFF
TRBV11-3,NA,NA,TRBJ1-1,TGTGCCAGCAGCTGGTCGGCTGACACTGAAGCTTTCTTT,CASSWSADTEAFF
TRBV28,TRBD1,NA,TRBJ1-1,TGTGCCAGCACAGGGGGCACCTTGAACACTGAAGCTTTCTTT,CASTGGTLNTEAFF
TRBV6-2/TRBV6-3,NA,NA,TRBJ1-1,TGTGCCAGCAGTTATAGCAGGCTTACTGAAGCTTTCTTT,CASSYSRLTEAFF
TRBV7-3,TRBD2,many,TRBJ2-3,TGTGCCAGCAGCCCCGCCCCGGGGACTACCACAGATACGCAGTATTTT,CASSPAPGTTTDTQYF
TRBV5-1,NA,few,TRBJ2-1,TGCGCCAGCAGACCAGCGCAGGGCAATGAGCAGTTCTTC,CASRPAQGNEQFF
TRBV20-1,TRBD1,few,TRBJ2-3,TGCAGTGCTAAACGACAGGGGAAAGATACGCAGTATTTT,CSAKRQGKDTQYF
TRBV2,NA,NA,TRBJ1-2,TGTGCCAGCAGTCCTTGGGACGGAGGCTATGGCTACACCTTC,CASSPWDGGYGYTF
TRBV6-1,NA,few,TRBJ2-3,TGTGCCAGCAGTGACCAGGGGTGGGAAGATACGCAGTATTTT,CASSDQGWEDTQYF
TRBV12-3/TRBV12-4,NA,few,TRBJ2-2,TGTGTCAGCAGTTTGGGGCTCGGGGAGCTGTTTTTT,CVSSLGLGELFF
TRBV5-1,NA,many,TRBJ1-1,TGCGCCAGCAGCAAGACACGGTCGAACACTGAAGCTTTCTTT,CASSKTRSNTEAFF
TRBV10-3,NA,NA,TRBJ2-7,TGTGCCATCAGTGACCGGGGGCATCGCTACGAGCAGTACTTC,CAISDRGHRYEQYF
TRBV5-1,TRBD1,NA,TRBJ2-7,TGCGCCAGCGCCGCCGGGACAGACTCCTACGAGCAGTACTTC,CASAAGTDSYEQYF
TRBV12-3/TRBV12-4,NA,NA,TRBJ1-3,TGTGCCAGCAGTTTGGGCCTTGGAAACACCATATATTTT,CASSLGLGNTIYF
TRBV5-1,TRBD2,NA,TRBJ2-3,TGCGCCAGCAGCTTCCTGGTAGCGGGGGGTACAGATACGCAGTATTTT,CASSFLVAGGTDTQYF
TRBV20-1,NA,NA,TRBJ1-4,TGCAGTGCCGTGCGAAGCGGGGGGCGCGGTGAAAAACTGTTTTTT,CSAVRSGGRGEKLFF
TRBV20-1,TRBD2,NA,TRBJ2-1,TGCAGTGCTAGAGAAAGCGGGAGGGCAGGCAATGAGCAGTTCTTC,CSARESGRAGNEQFF
TRBV11-2,NA,NA,TRBJ1-1,TGTGCCAGCAGCTCTAGAGGTGGGAACGTGAGGGGGACTGAAGCTTTCTTT,CASSSRGGNVRGTEAFF
TRBV4-3,NA,NA,TRBJ2-4,TGCGCCAGCAGCCCGGTTACGGGACTGGAAAACATTCAGTACTTC,CASSPVTGLENIQYF
TRBV5-1,NA,many,TRBJ2-5,TGCGCCAGCAGCCCGTTAACGAGGGAGACCCAGTACTTC,CASSPLTRETQYF
TRBV7-9,TRBD2,NA,TRBJ2-2,TGTGCCAGCAGCTTTGGACTAGCGCAGTCCGGGGAGCTGTTTTTT,CASSFGLAQSGELFF
TRBV5-1,NA,few,TRBJ2-7,TGCGCCAGCAGCTTGGGACAGTCCCCTTTGGAGCAGTACTTC,CASSLGQSPLEQYF
TRBV7-2,NA,few,TRBJ1-2,TGTGCCAGCAGAGACCCAGGGGTGGGCTATGGCTACACCTTC,CASRDPGVGYGYTF
TRBV20-1,TRBD1,NA,TRBJ2-4,TGCAGTGCCAGAGGGACAGGGACGAACATTCAGTACTTC,CSARGTGTNIQYF
TRBV15,NA,few,TRBJ1-1,TGTGCCACCAGCAGAGTTGCAGGGGTCACTGAAGCTTTCTTT,CATSRVAGVTEAFF
TRBV19,TRBD1,NA,TRBJ2-6,TGTGCCAGTGGGACAGGGGGCAGTGTCCTGACTTTC,CASGTGGSVLTF
TRBV24-1,TRBD2,few,TRBJ2-3,TGTGCCACCAGTGATCCCGGACTAGCGGGTACCACAGATACGCAGTATTTT,CATSDPGLAGTTDTQYF
TRBV10-3,TRBD1,many,TRBJ2-7,TGTGCCATCAGTGTTGACAGGGGGCTGTACGAGCAGTACTTC,CAISVDRGLYEQYF
TRBV20-1,NA,many,TRBJ1-4,TGCAGTGCCGCCTACAGGGCGGGGGAAAAACTGTTTTTT,CSAAYRAGEKLFF
TRBV20-1,NA,few,TRBJ2-1,TGCAGTGCTTTGGCGTTTGACAATGAGCAGTTCTTC,CSALAFDNEQFF